Sequencing of this TCR beta chain was carried out in a study of T cell repertoires in aging, cancer and after chemotherapy. Overall study context: The full dataset contained roughly 8.8 million TCR reads.

This clonotype is medium-sized by share. Its antigen is not known. A mixed TRB-A/B primer pool amplified rearranged TRB by multiplex touch-down PCR. TCRdb called the multiplex PCR reads again in MiXCR, with one record for every CDR3 protein. This table has over a thousand distinct CDR3 sequences, roughly a quarter appearing once. Amplification of TCR beta used genomic DNA extracted from peripheral blood. CDR1 and CDR2 (germline): SGHRS, YFSETQ. Trimming pared 5 bases from V and 2 bases from J, leaving 19 bases between. This CDR3 is 16 amino acids long. Study-level findings and limits: Age-matched healthy donors had significantly more diverse, less clonal blood TCR repertoires than untreated cancer patients.

The rearrangement links TRBV5-1 to TRBJ2-5; D is perhaps TRBD1 or TRBD2 (7 bases each). The sequencing sample was made of blood. This TCR came from a human donor with a blood cancer. In DNA form, the CDR3 reads TGCGCCAGCAGTCAGGGGGGGGCCATCCAGCAAGAGACCCAGTACTTC. Its translation: CASSQGGAIQQETQYF.